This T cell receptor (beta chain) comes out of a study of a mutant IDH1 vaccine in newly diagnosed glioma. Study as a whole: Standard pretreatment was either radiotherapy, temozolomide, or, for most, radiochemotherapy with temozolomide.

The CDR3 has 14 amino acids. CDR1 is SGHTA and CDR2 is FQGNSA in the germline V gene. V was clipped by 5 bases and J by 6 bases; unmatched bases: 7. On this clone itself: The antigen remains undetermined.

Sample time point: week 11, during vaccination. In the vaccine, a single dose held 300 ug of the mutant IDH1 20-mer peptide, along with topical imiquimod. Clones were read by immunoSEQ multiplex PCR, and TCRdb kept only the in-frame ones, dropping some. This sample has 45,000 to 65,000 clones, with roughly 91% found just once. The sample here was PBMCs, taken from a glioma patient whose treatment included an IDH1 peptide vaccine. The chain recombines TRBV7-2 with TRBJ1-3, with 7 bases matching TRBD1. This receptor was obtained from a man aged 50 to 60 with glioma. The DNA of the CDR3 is TGTGCCAGCAGCCCCTGGACAGGAGCAAACACCATATATTTT. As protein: CASSPWTGANTIYF.